The 9 T cell receptor beta chains reported below all come from one sample, sequenced in a study of T cells after yellow fever vaccination. TCRdb re-called the 5' RACE reads through MiXCR, storing one row per CDR3 protein. Of 150,000 to 200,000 distinct CDR3 sequences detected, roughly 11% appear once; the ten largest clones hold 35% to 40%. Sample: CD8+ T cells sorted from PBMCs, taken 15 days after the yellow fever booster vaccination. These receptors were collected from a man aged 18 to 29 who received the YFV17D yellow fever vaccine.

This clonotype turned up a few times. CDR3 sequence reads: CASSSSRGRGTGELFF. CDR3 sequence (DNA): TGTGCCAGCAGCTCTTCAAGAGGCAGGGGGACCGGGGAGCTGTTTTTT. This chain joins TRBV7-9 and TRBJ2-2; 7 bases are shared with TRBD1. CDR1 and CDR2 from the germline V gene are SEHNR and FQNEAQ (reference sequence). V shed 4 bases, J shed 5 bases, and the junction held 10 bases outside the gene matches. The CDR3 is made up of 16 amino acids.

In DNA form, the CDR3 reads TGTGCCAGCAGTCCACTAGCGGTGTGGACAGATACGCAGTATTTT. Encoded protein: CASSPLAVWTDTQYF. The rearrangement links TRBV28 to TRBJ2-3, with TRBD2 matching 8 bases. V lost 5 bases and J lost 3; bases outside the gene matches: 7. Germline CDR1 MDHEN, CDR2 SYDVKM. This CDR3 spans 15 amino acids. Full variable domain (remainder filled in from reference TRBV28 and TRBJ2-3): DVKVTQSSRYLVKRTGEKVFLECVQDMDHENMFWYRQDPGLGLRLIYFSYDVKMKEKGDIPEGYSVSREKKERFSLILESASTNQTSMYLCASSPLAVWTDTQYFGPGTRLTVL.

The chain is built from TRBV4-1 and TRBJ2-7; TRBD1 agrees at 7 bases. This CDR3 comprises 15 residues. Per germline, CDR1 MGHRA and CDR2 YSYEKL. Unmatched junction bases numbered 10, after V lost 1 base and J lost 7 bases. CDR3 region: CASSQVGDRAGEQYF. The CDR3 nucleotides are TGCGCCAGCAGCCAAGTCGGCGACAGGGCTGGTGAGCAGTACTTC.

This clonotype has more than one count but fewer than ten. This rearrangement joins TRBV29-1 to TRBJ1-2, with D maybe TRBD1 (5 bases). V dropped 7 bases and J dropped 6 bases, with 18 bases sitting between them. Germline CDR1 reads SQVTM; CDR2 reads ANQGSEA. The CDR3 is 13 residues long. CDR3 nucleotide sequence: TGCAGCGCCTCAGGTGGGGCTACGAATGGCTACACCTTC. Translation gives CSASGGATNGYTF.

This clonotype occurred a few times. V usage is TRBV6-2 or TRBV6-3 and J usage is TRBJ1-1; no reliable D call. Germline CDR1 MNHEY, CDR2 SVGEGT. CDR3 size: 12 residues. The germline V and J ends were trimmed by 4 bases and 11 bases, with 14 bases remaining between them. CDR3 loop: CASSSSVLWAFF. CDR3 DNA: TGTGCCAGCAGTTCTTCAGTTCTTTGGGCTTTCTTT.

This clonotype was found a few times. The rearrangement joins TRBV7-9 to TRBJ2-3; perhaps TRBD2 as D (6 bases). The CDR3 spans 15 residues. CDR1 and CDR2 (germline): SEHNR, FQNEAQ (reference sequence). V lost 2 bases and J 4 bases, leaving 13 bases between the germline ends. The CDR3 loop reads CASSLHGGTADTQYF. CDR3 sequence (DNA): TGTGCCAGCAGCTTACATGGGGGGACGGCAGATACGCAGTATTTT.

This clonotype was found a few times. This chain joins TRBV7-9 and TRBJ1-5; D is ambiguous. Germline assignment: CDR1 SEHNR and CDR2 FQNEAQ (reference sequence). The CDR3 extends over 12 amino acids. The V end lost 5 bases, the J end lost 4 bases, and 6 bases lay between the germline ends. The CDR3 loop reads CASSRMNQPQHF. CDR3 DNA sequence: TGTGCCAGCAGCCGAATGAATCAGCCCCAGCATTTT.

This clonotype appeared a few times. Here the CDR3 reads CASSSVETGVGQPQHF. CDR3 nucleotide sequence: TGTGCCAGCAGCTCCGTGGAGACAGGGGTGGGGCAGCCCCAGCATTTT. The chain couples TRBV6-2 or TRBV6-3 to TRBJ1-5; TRBD1 matches at 8 bases. The CDR3 has 16 amino acids. Germline CDR1 and CDR2: MNHEY and SVGEGT. Germline trimming cut 6 bases from V and 7 bases from J; bases unmatched to any gene: 14.

The V gene is TRBV15, the J gene TRBJ2-1, with D perhaps matching TRBD1 (5 bases). The CDR3 consists of 17 residues. Between the trimmed V and J ends, which lost 0 bases and 1 base, there was a span of 13 bases. CDR1 and CDR2 (germline): LNHNV, YYDKDF (reference sequence). CDR3 bases: TGTGCCACCAGCAGAGAGGGGCAGGGCGCATCCTACAATGAGCAGTTCTTC. Residues: CATSREGQGASYNEQFF.